A selection of T cell receptor beta chains follows, all from one sample in a study of T cells expressing NK-cell markers. TCRdb reworked the 5' RACE reads into one entry per CDR3 protein, no DNA. The repertoire shows 350,000 to 450,000 distinct CDR3 sequences; the top ten hold around 5.3%. The sequencing input was blood T cells: a sorted CD56 or NKG2C T cell subset, CD4+ or CD8+ T cells, or bulk PBMC T cells (not recorded which). These receptors all stem from a man aged 18-75 years in good health. The CDR3 runs from the conserved cysteine through the conserved F or W. Each record gives: V gene, J gene, CDR3 protein.

>TRBV5-1|TRBJ1-6
CASSRDRVGSPLHF
>TRBV2|TRBJ2-7
CASSRPDSTHYEQYF
>TRBV6-1|TRBJ1-5
CASSAITGQSNQPQHF
>TRBV7-2|TRBJ1-1
CASSSDRGRLAEAFF
>TRBV3-1|TRBJ2-5
CASSPGLPSATQYF
>TRBV28|TRBJ1-2
CASTSTGDRDGYTF
>TRBV12-5|TRBJ2-7
CASGLARSGGPRSEQYF
>TRBV5-1|TRBJ2-7
CASSLGEVGNYEQYF
>TRBV12-3/TRBV12-4|TRBJ1-3
CASSYRQGRSGNTIYF
>TRBV6-5|TRBJ2-7
CASSYGGTGSYEQYF
>TRBV21-1|TRBJ2-7
CASSPYRCQGAPGWYEQYF
>TRBV7-8|TRBJ2-2
CASTQRGARLGRRELFF
>TRBV5-1|TRBJ2-7
CASSLLGVGEQYF
>TRBV15|TRBJ2-7
CATSRVASSYEQYF
>TRBV3-1|TRBJ2-1
CASSQVSARFSSYNEQFF
>TRBV12-3/TRBV12-4|TRBJ2-1
CASSFLRGARDEQFF
>TRBV5-5|TRBJ2-1
CASSYFTSYNEQFF
>TRBV7-6|TRBJ2-5
CASSTWIQNAWTQYF
>TRBV18|TRBJ2-7
CASSPEDRRGSYEQYF
>TRBV7-2|TRBJ1-5
CASSGVAGEGQPQHF
>TRBV18|TRBJ1-6
CASSPPNSPLHF
>TRBV7-9|TRBJ2-7
CASSARGDTTYEQYF
>TRBV2|TRBJ1-1
CASSVNNRVNTEAFF
>TRBV6-5|TRBJ1-1
CASSLTGFDTEAFF
>TRBV6-1|TRBJ2-7
CASSEGYTGPYEQYF
>TRBV6-5|TRBJ1-2
CASSYGGTGDGYTF
>TRBV3-1|TRBJ2-5
CASSQDPDRAETQYF
>TRBV5-1|TRBJ2-2
CASSRGTQPGELFF
>TRBV7-3|TRBJ2-5
CASSLRRGGGETQYF
>TRBV3-1|TRBJ2-5
CASSQARGQGGDF
>TRBV18|TRBJ2-1
CASSPQASEQFF
>TRBV6-2/TRBV6-3|TRBJ2-1
CAAMRPNRNEQFF